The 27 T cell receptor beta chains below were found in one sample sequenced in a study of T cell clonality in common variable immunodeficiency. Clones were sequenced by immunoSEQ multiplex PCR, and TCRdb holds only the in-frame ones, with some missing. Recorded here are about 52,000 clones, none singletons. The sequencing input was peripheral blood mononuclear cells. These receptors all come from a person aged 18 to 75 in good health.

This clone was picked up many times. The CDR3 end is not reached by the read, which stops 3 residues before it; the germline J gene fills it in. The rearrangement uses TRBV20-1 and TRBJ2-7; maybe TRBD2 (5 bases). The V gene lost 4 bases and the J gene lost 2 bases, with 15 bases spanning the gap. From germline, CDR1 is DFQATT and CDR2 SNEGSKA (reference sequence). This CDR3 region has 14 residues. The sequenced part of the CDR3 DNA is TGCAGTGCTATCGACGGTGGACTGGCCTACGAG. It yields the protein CSAIDGGLAYE. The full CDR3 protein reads CSAIDGGLAYEQYF.

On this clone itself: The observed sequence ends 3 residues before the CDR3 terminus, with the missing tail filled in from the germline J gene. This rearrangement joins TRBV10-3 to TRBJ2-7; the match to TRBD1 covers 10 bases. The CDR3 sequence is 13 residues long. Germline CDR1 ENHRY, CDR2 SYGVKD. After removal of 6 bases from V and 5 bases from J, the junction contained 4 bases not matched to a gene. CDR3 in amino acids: CAIRTGTGDEQYF. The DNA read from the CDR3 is TGTGCCATCAGGACCGGGACAGGGGACGAG.

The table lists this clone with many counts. The chain's CDR3 is CASSLLGQSYEQYF. The covered CDR3 bases are TGTGCCAGCAGCTTGCTGGGACAGTCCTACGAG. The rearrangement uses TRBV5-5 and TRBJ2-7; 7 bases agree with TRBD1. The read ends 3 residues shy of where the CDR3 ends; the end is completed using the germline J gene. Germline trimming cut 1 base from V and 1 base from J; bases unmatched to any gene: 2. The CDR3 length is 14 residues. CDR1 is SGHKS and CDR2 is YYEKEE in the germline V gene (reference sequence).

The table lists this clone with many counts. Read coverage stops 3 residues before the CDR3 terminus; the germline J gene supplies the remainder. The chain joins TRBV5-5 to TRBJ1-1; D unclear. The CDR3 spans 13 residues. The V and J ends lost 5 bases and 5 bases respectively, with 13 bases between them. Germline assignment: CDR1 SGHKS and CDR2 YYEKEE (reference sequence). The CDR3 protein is CASRYDARTEAFF. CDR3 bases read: TGTGCCAGCAGATACGACGCGCGGACTGAA.

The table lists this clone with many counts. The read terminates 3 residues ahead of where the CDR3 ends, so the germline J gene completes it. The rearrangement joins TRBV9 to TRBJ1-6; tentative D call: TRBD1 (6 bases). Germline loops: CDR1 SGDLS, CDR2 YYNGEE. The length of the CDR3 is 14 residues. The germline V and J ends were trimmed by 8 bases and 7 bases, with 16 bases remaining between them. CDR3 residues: CASALGQTNSPLHF. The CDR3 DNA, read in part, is TGTGCCAGTGCTCTCGGACAGACGAATTCACCC. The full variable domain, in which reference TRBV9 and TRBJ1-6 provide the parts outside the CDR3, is DSGVTQTPKHLITATGQRVTLRCSPRSGDLSVYWYQQSLDQGLQFLIQYYNGEERAKGNILERFSAQQFPDLHSELNLSSLELGDSALYFCASALGQTNSPLHFGNGTRLTVT.

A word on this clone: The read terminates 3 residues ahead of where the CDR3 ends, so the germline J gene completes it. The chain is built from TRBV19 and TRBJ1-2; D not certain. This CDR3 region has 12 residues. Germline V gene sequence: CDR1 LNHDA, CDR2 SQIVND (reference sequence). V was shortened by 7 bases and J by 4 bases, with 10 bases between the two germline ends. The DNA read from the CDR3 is TGTGCCAGTACGACGGGGTTCTATGGC. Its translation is CASTTGFYG. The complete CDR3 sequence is CASTTGFYGYTF.

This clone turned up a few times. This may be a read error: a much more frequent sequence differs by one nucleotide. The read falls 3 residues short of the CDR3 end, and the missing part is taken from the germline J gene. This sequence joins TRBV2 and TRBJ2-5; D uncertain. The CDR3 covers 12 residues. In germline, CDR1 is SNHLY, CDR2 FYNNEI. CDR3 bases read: TGTGCCAGCAGACACGGGTACGATACC. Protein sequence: CASRHGYDT. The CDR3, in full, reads CASRHGYDTQYF.

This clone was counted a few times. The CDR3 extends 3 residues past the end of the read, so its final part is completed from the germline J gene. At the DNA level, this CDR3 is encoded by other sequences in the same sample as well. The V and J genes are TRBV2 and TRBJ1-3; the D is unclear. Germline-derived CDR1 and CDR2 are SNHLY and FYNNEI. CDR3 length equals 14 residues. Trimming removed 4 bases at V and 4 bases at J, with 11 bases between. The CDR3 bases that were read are TGTGCCAGCAGTGGGGCCCGATTAGGAAACACC. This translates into CASSGARLGNT. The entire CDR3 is CASSGARLGNTIYF.

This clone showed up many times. The CDR3 here is CASSHRTAPYEQYF. The part of the CDR3 DNA that was read is TGCGCCAGCAGCCATCGGACAGCCCCCTACGAG. The chain couples TRBV4-1 to TRBJ2-7; possibly TRBD1 for D (6 bases). The missing CDR3 end, 3 residues past where the read stops, is filled in from the germline J gene. Germline assignment: CDR1 MGHRA and CDR2 YSYEKL. This CDR3 has 14 amino acids. Trimming took off 3 bases at V and 2 bases at J, with 11 bases between the two ends.

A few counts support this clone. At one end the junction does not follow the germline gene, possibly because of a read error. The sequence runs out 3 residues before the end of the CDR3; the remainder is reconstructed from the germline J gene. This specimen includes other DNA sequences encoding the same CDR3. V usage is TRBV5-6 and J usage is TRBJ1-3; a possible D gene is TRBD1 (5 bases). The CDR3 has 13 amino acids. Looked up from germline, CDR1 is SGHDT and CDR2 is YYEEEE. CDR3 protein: CASSSLGGNTIYF. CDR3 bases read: TGTGCCAGCAGCTCTTTGGGGGGAAACACT.

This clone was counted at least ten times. The CDR3 bases that were read are TGTGCCAGCAGTATACAGGGGGCTACTGGAAACACC. This translates into CASSIQGATGNT. The CDR3 in its entirety is CASSIQGATGNTIYF. The chain joins TRBV7-2 to TRBJ1-3, with 9 bases aligning to TRBD1. The read stops 3 residues short of the end of the CDR3; the missing end is completed from the germline J gene. CDR1 SGHTA and CDR2 FQGNSA come from the germline V gene. The CDR3 extends over 15 amino acids. The V segment lost 6 bases and the J segment 2 bases; nucleotides outside the gene matches: 5.

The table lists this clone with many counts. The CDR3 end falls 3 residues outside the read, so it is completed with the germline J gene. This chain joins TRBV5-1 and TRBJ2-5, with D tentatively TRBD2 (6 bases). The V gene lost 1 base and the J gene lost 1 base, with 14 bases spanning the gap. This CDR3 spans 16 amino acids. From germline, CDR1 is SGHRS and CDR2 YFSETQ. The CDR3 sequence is CASSLNSGYIQETQYF. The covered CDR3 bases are TGCGCCAGCAGCTTGAATAGCGGATACATCCAAGAGACC.

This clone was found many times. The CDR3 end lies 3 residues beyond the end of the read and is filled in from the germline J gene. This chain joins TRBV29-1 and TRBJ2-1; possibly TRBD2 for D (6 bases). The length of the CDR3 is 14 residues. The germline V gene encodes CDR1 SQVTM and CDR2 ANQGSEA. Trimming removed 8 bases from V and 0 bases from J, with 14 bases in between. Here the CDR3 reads CSFVGLSSYNEQFF. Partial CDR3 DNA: TGCAGCTTCGTGGGACTTAGCTCCTACAATGAG.

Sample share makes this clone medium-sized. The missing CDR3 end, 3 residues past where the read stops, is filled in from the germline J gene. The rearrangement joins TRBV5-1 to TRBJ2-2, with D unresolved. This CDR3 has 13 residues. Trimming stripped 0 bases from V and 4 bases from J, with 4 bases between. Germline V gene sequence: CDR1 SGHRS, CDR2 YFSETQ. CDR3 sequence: CASSLEGTGELFF. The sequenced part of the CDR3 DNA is TGCGCCAGCAGCTTGGAGGGCACCGGGGAG.

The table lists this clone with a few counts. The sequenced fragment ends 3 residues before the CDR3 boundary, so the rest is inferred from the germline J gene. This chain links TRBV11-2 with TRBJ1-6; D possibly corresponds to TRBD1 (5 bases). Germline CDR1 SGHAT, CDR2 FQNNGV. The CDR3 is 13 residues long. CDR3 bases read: TGTGCCAGCAGCGGGGCTAACTTTGACCCC. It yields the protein CASSGANFDP. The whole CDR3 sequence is CASSGANFDPLHF.

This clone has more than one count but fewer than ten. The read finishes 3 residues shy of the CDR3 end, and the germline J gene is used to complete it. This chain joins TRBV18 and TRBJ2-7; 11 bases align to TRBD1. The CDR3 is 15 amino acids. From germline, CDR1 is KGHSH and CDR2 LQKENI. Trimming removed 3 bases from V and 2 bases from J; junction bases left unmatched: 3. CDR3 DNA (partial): TGTGCCAGCTCACCGGCGGGACAGGGGGCCTACGAG. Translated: CASSPAGQGAYE. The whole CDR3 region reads CASSPAGQGAYEQYF.

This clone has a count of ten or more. The CDR3 bases that were read are TGTGCCAGCAGCGGGCAGGCGATGCCGCCAGATACG. It specifies CASSGQAMPPDT. The full-length CDR3 reads as CASSGQAMPPDTQYF. The J gene is TRBJ2-3, the V gene TRBV5-5; D gene ambiguous. Read sequence stops 3 residues before the CDR3 end, and the germline J gene provides the missing end. Germline loops: CDR1 SGHKS, CDR2 YYEKEE (reference sequence). Trimming removed 4 bases from V and 4 bases from J, with 16 bases in between. The CDR3 spans 15 residues.

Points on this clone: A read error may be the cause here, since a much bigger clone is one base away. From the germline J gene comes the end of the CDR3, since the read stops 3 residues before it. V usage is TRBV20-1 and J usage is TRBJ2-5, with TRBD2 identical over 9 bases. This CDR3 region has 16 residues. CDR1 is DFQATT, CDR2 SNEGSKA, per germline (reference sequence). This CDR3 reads CSAIPSGTLGADTQYF. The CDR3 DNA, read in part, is TGCAGTGCTATTCCTAGCGGGACCCTCGGGGCAGATACC.

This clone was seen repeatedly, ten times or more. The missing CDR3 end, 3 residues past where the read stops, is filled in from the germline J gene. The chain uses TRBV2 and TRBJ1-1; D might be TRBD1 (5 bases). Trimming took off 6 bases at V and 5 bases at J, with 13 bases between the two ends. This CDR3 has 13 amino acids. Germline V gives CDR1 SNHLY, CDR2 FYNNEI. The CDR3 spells CASRAPRVTEAFF. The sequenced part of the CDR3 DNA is TGTGCCAGCAGAGCCCCCAGGGTTACTGAA.

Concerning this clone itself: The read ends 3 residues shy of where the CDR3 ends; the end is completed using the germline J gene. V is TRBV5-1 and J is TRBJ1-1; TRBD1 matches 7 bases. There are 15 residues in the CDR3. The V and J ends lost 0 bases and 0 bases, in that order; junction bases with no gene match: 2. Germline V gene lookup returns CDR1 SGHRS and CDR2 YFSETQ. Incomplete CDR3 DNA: TGCGCCAGCAGCTTGGGACAGGGAGTGAACACTGAA. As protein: CASSLGQGVNTE. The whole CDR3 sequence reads CASSLGQGVNTEAFF.

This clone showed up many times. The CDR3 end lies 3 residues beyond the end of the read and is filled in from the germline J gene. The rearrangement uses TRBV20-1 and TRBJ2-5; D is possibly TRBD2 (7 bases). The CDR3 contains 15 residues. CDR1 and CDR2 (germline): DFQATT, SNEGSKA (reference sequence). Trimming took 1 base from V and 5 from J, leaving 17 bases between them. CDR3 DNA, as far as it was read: TGCAGTGCTAGAGTAGAAATGCGGGGGCAGGAGACC. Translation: CSARVEMRGQET. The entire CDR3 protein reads CSARVEMRGQETQYF.

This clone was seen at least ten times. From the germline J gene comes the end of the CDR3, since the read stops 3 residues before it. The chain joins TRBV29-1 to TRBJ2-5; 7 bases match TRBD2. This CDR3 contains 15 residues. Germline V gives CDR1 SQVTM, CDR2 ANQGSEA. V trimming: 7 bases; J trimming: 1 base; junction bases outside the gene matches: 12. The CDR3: CSAWVASGIQETQYF. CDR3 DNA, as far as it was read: TGCAGCGCGTGGGTGGCTAGCGGAATCCAAGAGACC.

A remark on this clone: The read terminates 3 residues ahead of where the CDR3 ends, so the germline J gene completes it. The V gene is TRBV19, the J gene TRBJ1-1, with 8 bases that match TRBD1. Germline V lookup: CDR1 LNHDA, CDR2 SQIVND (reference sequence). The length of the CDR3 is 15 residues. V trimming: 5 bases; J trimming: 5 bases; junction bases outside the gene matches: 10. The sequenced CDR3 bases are TGTGCCAGTAGTTTTGGACAGGGCGGAAATACTGAA. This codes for CASSFGQGGNTE. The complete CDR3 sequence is CASSFGQGGNTEAFF. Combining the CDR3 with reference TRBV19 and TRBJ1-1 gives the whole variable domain DGGITQSPKYLFRKEGQNVTLSCEQNLNHDAMYWYRQDPGQGLRLIYYSQIVNDFQKGDIAEGYSVSREKKESFPLTVTSAQKNPTAFYLCASSFGQGGNTEAFFGQGTRLTVV.

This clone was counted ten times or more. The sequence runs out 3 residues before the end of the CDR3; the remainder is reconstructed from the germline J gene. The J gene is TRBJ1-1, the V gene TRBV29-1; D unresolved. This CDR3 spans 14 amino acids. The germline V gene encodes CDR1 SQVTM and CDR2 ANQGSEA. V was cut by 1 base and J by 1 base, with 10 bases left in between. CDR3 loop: CSVEGQFENTEAFF. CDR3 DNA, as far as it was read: TGCAGCGTTGAAGGCCAGTTCGAGAACACTGAA.

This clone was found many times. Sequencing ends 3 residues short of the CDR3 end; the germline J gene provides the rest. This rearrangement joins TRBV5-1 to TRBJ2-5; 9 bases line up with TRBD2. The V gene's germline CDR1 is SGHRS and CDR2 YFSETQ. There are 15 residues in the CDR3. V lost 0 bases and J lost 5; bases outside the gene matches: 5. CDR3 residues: CASSLAGTSRETQYF. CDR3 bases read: TGCGCCAGCAGCTTGGCCGGGACTAGCAGGGAGACC.

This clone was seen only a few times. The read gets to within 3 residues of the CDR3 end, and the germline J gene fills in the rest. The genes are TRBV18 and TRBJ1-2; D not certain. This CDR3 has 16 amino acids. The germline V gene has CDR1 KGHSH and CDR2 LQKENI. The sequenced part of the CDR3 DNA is TGTGCCAGCTCACCACCGGCTCCACCACACACAGATACC. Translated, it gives CASSPPAPPHTDT. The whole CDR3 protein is CASSPPAPPHTDTYTF.

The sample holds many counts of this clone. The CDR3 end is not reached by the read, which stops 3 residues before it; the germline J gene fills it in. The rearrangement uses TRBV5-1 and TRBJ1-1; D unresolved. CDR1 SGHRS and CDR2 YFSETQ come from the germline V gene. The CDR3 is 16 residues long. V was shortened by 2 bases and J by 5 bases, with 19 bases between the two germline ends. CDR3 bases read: TGCGCCAGCAGCTTTGGGGATCGGGGATTGAGAACTGAA. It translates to CASSFGDRGLRTE. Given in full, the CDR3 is CASSFGDRGLRTEAFF.